The T cell receptor beta chain described here comes from a study of neurological immune-mediated disorders. This clonotype was detected ten times or more. Antigen specificity is unknown. 5'RACE with 10-nucleotide random UMIs produced the cDNA. TCRdb reprocessed the 5' RACE reads with MiXCR, giving one entry per CDR3 protein. Of about 120,000 distinct CDR3 sequences listed, about 3.4% were seen once; the top ten hold 1% to 1.5%. The study's findings and limits: Expansion of TCR clones was greatest in HTLV-1-associated myelopathy and smallest in multiple sclerosis, where it fell below that of healthy controls. Phylogenetically, 18 of 34 multiple sclerosis patients' repertoires fell into one related-CDR3 cluster, a possible signature.

Looked up from germline, CDR1 is SGDLS and CDR2 is YYNGEE. Germline trimming cut 3 bases from V and 8 bases from J; bases unmatched to any gene: 10. The CDR3 has 15 residues. V usage is TRBV9 and J usage is TRBJ2-1; 8 positions match TRBD2. This TCR was recovered from a woman in her thirties with multiple sclerosis. Sequenced input: PBMCs. CDR3 sequence: CASSAAGAYVDEQFF. CDR3 in DNA: TGTGCCAGCAGCGCAGCGGGGGCCTATGTGGATGAGCAGTTCTTC.